This entry is about one TCR beta chain. The data derive from a study of blood T cell repertoires in COVID-19. The wider study: Nucleic acid was either cDNA or gDNA, and it came from T cells, B-cell-depleted T cells, or PBMCs.

The repertoire was sequenced with immunoSEQ multiplex PCR; TCRdb's copy has only in-frame clones and lacks some. Among 250,000 to 350,000 clones listed, around 92% were seen once. The TCR was taken from a man between 18 and 35 years old who had recovered from COVID-19. Sequencing was performed on peripheral blood.

Here the CDR3 DNA reads TGTGCCATCAATCCGGGACATAGCAATGAGCAGTTCTTC. This translates into CAINPGHSNEQFF. This chain uses TRBV10-3 with TRBJ2-1; a weak D match, TRBD1 (6 bases). The CDR3 extends over 13 amino acids. The germline V and J ends were trimmed by 7 bases and 6 bases, with 13 bases remaining between them. CDR1 and CDR2 (germline): ENHRY, SYGVKD.